These 20 T cell receptor beta chains share one sample of origin, sequenced in a study of T-cell memory formation after mild COVID-19. TCRdb passed the 5' RACE reads through MiXCR, listing each CDR3 protein once. The sample lists about 180,000 distinct CDR3 sequences, around a sixth occurring once. Material for sequencing was PBMCs or a T cell subset sorted from them (not recorded which). These receptors were obtained from a man aged 18 to 35 who had mild COVID-19 (a few samples of this study predate the infection). Cell type and time point are not known.

The chain carries TRBV3-1 and TRBJ1-2; D is possibly TRBD1 (5 bases). The CDR3 covers 13 residues. The V gene's germline CDR1 is LGHDT and CDR2 YNNKEL (reference sequence). V was clipped by 1 base and J by 8 bases, with 11 bases between them. CDR3 bases: TGTGCCAGCAGCCAAGTAACAGGACCCGGCTACACCTTC. Protein: CASSQVTGPGYTF.

This clonotype has only a few counts. The chain uses TRBV5-1 and TRBJ1-4; possibly TRBD1 for D (5 bases). The germline gives CDR1 SGHRS, CDR2 YFSETQ. The CDR3 contains 14 residues. Trimming stripped 3 bases from V and 6 bases from J, with 12 bases between. CDR3 nucleotides: TGCGCCAGCAGCTCTAGGGGTTTCGATGAAAAACTGTTTTTT. This sequence encodes CASSSRGFDEKLFF.

In its sample, this clonotype was seen a few times. V is TRBV18 and J is TRBJ1-6; 7 bases line up with TRBD1. Germline CDR1 and CDR2: KGHSH and LQKENI. With 6 bases clipped from V and 10 bases from J, the junction kept 12 bases outside the gene matches. The CDR3 is made up of 15 amino acids. CDR3 nucleotides: TGTGCCAGCTCCGCTAACGGAGGGGGCACATCACCCCTCCACTTT. Translating it yields CASSANGGGTSPLHF.

V is TRBV5-6 and J is TRBJ2-7; the D call may be TRBD1 or TRBD2 (5 bases each). V lost 1 base and J 3 bases, leaving 11 bases between the germline ends. This CDR3 comprises 14 residues. Germline CDR1 SGHDT, CDR2 YYEEEE. CDR3 amino acids: CASSLFGANYEQYF. As DNA, the CDR3 is TGTGCCAGCAGCTTGTTCGGGGCTAACTACGAGCAGTACTTC.

The V call is TRBV7-2, the J call TRBJ2-1; TRBD1 matches 9 bases. The germline CDR1 and CDR2 sequences are SGHTA and FQGNSA. J gave up 9 bases and V 4 bases, and 4 bases lay outside the gene matches. The CDR3 runs to 13 residues. The CDR3 spells CASSSYRGLEQFF. CDR3 in DNA: TGTGCCAGCAGCTCGTACAGGGGGCTTGAGCAGTTCTTC.

This clonotype occurred a few times. CDR3 region: CASSAGGGYEQYF. The CDR3 DNA sequence: TGTGCCAGCAGCGCAGGGGGAGGCTACGAGCAGTACTTC. This chain uses TRBV7-9 with TRBJ2-7; a possible D gene is TRBD1 (7 bases). Trimming shortened V by 5 bases and J by 3 bases, and 11 bases separated the two germline ends. The germline gives CDR1 SEHNR, CDR2 FQNEAQ (reference sequence). This CDR3 spans 13 amino acids.

This clonotype was counted between two and nine times. The chain is built from TRBV12-3 or TRBV12-4 and TRBJ1-5; 10 bases line up with TRBD1. V shed 6 bases and J 7 bases; nucleotides not matched to a gene: 3. The CDR3 covers 13 residues. DNA for the CDR3: TGTGCCAGCAGCGGGACAGGGGAACAGCCCCAGCATTTT. This codes for CASSGTGEQPQHF.

This clonotype came up a few times. The chain uses TRBV20-1 and TRBJ2-3; D remains ambiguous. CDR1 DFQATT and CDR2 SNEGSKA come from the germline V gene (reference sequence). The length of the CDR3 is 12 residues. V was shortened by 7 bases and J by 4 bases, with 12 bases between the two germline ends. CDR3 DNA sequence: TGCAGTGTATCGGCGGCTTCAGATACGCAGTATTTT. It yields the protein CSVSAASDTQYF.

V usage is TRBV20-1 and J usage is TRBJ2-1; TRBD2 agrees at 10 bases. This CDR3 has 15 amino acids. CDR1 DFQATT and CDR2 SNEGSKA come from the germline V gene (reference sequence). Trimming at V came to 3 bases and at J to 8 bases, leaving 10 bases not matched to a gene. CDR3 sequence: CSARISSGGGDEQFF. The CDR3 DNA sequence: TGCAGTGCTAGGATTTCTAGCGGGGGAGGGGATGAGCAGTTCTTC.

The CDR3 DNA reads as TGTGCCATCAGCCAGAAAGCCGGAGAAAAACTGTTTTTT. This encodes CAISQKAGEKLFF. The chain is built from TRBV10-3 and TRBJ1-4, with unresolved D. Per germline, CDR1 ENHRY and CDR2 SYGVKD. The CDR3 spans 13 residues. Trimming cost V 6 bases and J 8 bases, with 13 bases left between them.

This clonotype came up once. Here the CDR3 DNA reads TGCGCCAGCAGCCCTGGTGCATCCGGGATTAATGAAAAACTGTTTTTT. This sequence encodes CASSPGASGINEKLFF. The chain links TRBV5-1 to TRBJ1-4; D ambiguous. CDR1 is SGHRS, CDR2 YFSETQ, per germline. The CDR3 is made up of 16 amino acids. Trimming pared 4 bases from V and 4 bases from J, leaving 17 bases between.

The V call is TRBV10-3, the J call TRBJ1-5, with D hard to call. The ends were cut back, 6 bases at V and 4 bases at J, with 7 bases in the middle. This CDR3 spans 12 amino acids. Germline CDR1 ENHRY, CDR2 SYGVKD. The CDR3 protein is CAISPTNQPQHF. CDR3 coding DNA: TGTGCCATCAGCCCAACAAATCAGCCCCAGCATTTT.

This chain uses TRBV20-1 with TRBJ2-1; TRBD1 is a possible D gene (6 bases). Deletions cut 6 bases from V and 4 bases from J, with 13 bases between. This CDR3 contains 13 residues. CDR1 and CDR2 from the germline V gene are DFQATT and SNEGSKA (reference sequence). The CDR3 DNA sequence: TGCAGTGCCACCACCGGACAGTACAATGAGCAGTTCTTC. Translated, it gives CSATTGQYNEQFF.

This clonotype was seen repeatedly, ten times or more. The rearrangement joins TRBV12-3 or TRBV12-4 to TRBJ2-7, with D perhaps matching TRBD2 (6 bases). The V end lost 2 bases, the J end lost 4 bases, and 12 bases lay between the germline ends. The CDR3 spans 14 residues. The CDR3 spells CASSLFGTPYEQYF. CDR3 coding DNA: TGTGCCAGCAGTTTATTCGGGACTCCTTACGAGCAGTACTTC.

This clonotype showed up just a few times. The chain carries TRBV6-2 or TRBV6-3 and TRBJ1-2; D is undetermined. V lost 2 bases and J lost 2, with 9 bases in between. The CDR3 totals 14 residues. Germline CDR1 reads MNHEY; CDR2 reads SVGEGT. Written as DNA, the CDR3 is TGTGCCAGCAGTTACGGAGAAGGGAACTATGGCTACACCTTC. Protein: CASSYGEGNYGYTF.

This rearrangement joins TRBV30 to TRBJ1-1; D is unclear. The CDR3 runs to 13 residues. V lost 2 bases to trimming and J lost 0 bases, with 7 bases between them. CDR1 GTSNPN and CDR2 SVGIG come from the germline V gene (reference sequence). CDR3 sequence: CAWSLFMNTEAFF. In DNA, the CDR3 is TGTGCCTGGAGTCTTTTCATGAACACTGAAGCTTTCTTT.

This clonotype was observed a few times. The chain links TRBV6-5 to TRBJ2-4, with 8 bases that match TRBD2. V was pared by 8 bases and J by 0 bases, with 12 bases of the junction left unmatched. This CDR3 is built from 17 residues. Germline V CDR1 and CDR2: MNHEY, SVGAGI. The CDR3 sequence: CASSMRRGVLAKNIQYF. In nucleotides, the CDR3 is TGTGCCAGCTCTATGAGGCGGGGGGTGCTAGCCAAAAACATTCAGTACTTC.

There are a few counts of this clonotype. The rearrangement joins TRBV7-3 to TRBJ1-1; D uncertain. The ends were cut back, 2 bases at V and 5 bases at J, with 12 bases in the middle. Per germline, CDR1 SGHTA and CDR2 FQGTGA. The CDR3 sequence is 14 residues long. The DNA for the CDR3 is TGTGCCAGCAGCTTACGGCAGGAAGGGACTGAAGCTTTCTTT. It encodes CASSLRQEGTEAFF.

A remark on this clonotype: The CDR3 ends on some other residue instead of the conserved phenylalanine or tryptophan, so this is likely a read error. The DNA is left out, because the CDR3 cannot be placed on it with certainty; the CDR3 is given as TCRdb lists it. The chain joins TRBV20-1 to TRBJ2-1; the table's TRBD2 call for D was not verified on the DNA. Germline values: CDR1 DFQATT, CDR2 SNEGSKA (reference sequence). Inclusive of both ends, the CDR3 amounts to 9 amino acids. This CDR3 is CSSAASGGI.

The chain couples TRBV2 to TRBJ1-5; D possibly corresponds to TRBD1 (5 bases). The CDR3 has 13 residues. Germline lookup yields CDR1 SNHLY and CDR2 FYNNEI. Trimming stripped 3 bases from V and 9 bases from J, with 12 bases between. The CDR3 DNA follows: TGTGCCAGCAGTGAGTCAGCCCAGGGGCCCCAGCATTTT. This gives the protein CASSESAQGPQHF. Full variable domain (remainder filled in from reference TRBV2 and TRBJ1-5): EPEVTQTPSHQVTQMGQEVILRCVPISNHLYFYWYRQILGQKVEFLVSFYNNEISEKSEIFDDQFSVERPDGSNFTLKIRSTKLEDSAMYFCASSESAQGPQHFGDGTRLSIL.